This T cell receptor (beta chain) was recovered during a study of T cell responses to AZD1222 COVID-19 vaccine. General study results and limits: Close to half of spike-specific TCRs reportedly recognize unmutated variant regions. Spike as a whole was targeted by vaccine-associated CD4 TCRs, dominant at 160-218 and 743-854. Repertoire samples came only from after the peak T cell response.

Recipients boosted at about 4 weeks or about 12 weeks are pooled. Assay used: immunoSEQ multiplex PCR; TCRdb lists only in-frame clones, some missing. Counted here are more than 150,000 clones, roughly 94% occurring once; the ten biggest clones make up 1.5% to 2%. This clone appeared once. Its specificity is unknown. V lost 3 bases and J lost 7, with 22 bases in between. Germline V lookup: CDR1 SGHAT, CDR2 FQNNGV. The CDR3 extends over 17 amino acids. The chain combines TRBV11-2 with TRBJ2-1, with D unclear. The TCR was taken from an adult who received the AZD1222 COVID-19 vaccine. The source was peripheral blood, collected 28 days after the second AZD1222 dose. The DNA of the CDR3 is TGTGCCAGCAGCTTCGACCGGGTCCTCCTTTTACGGAATGAGCAGTTCTTC. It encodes CASSFDRVLLLRNEQFF.